This entry concerns a single TCR beta chain. As the CDR3 is not closed by the conserved phenylalanine or tryptophan, this likely results from a read error. It is unclear where the CDR3 begins or ends on the DNA, so no DNA is shown, and the CDR3 is as TCRdb lists it. This sample is drawn from a study of CD8 T cells in Susac syndrome. When the RNA was reverse transcribed, random hexamers were used with an input of about 0.5 to 1 ug. TCRdb ran MiXCR on the immunoSEQ multiplex PCR reads and lists one entry per CDR3 protein. The sample lists about 240,000 distinct CDR3 sequences, around 96% seen once, with approximately 0.094% in the top ten. This sequence originates from a human donor with Susac syndrome. Sequenced sample: CD4+ T cells from PBMCs.

The CDR3 sequence: CAWSRDRKFRSFL. This sequence joins TRBV30 and TRBJ1-1; the listed D gene, TRBD1, was not tested against the DNA. Germline CDR1 is GTSNPN and CDR2 is SVGIG (reference sequence). The CDR3 spans 13 residues, counting both ends.